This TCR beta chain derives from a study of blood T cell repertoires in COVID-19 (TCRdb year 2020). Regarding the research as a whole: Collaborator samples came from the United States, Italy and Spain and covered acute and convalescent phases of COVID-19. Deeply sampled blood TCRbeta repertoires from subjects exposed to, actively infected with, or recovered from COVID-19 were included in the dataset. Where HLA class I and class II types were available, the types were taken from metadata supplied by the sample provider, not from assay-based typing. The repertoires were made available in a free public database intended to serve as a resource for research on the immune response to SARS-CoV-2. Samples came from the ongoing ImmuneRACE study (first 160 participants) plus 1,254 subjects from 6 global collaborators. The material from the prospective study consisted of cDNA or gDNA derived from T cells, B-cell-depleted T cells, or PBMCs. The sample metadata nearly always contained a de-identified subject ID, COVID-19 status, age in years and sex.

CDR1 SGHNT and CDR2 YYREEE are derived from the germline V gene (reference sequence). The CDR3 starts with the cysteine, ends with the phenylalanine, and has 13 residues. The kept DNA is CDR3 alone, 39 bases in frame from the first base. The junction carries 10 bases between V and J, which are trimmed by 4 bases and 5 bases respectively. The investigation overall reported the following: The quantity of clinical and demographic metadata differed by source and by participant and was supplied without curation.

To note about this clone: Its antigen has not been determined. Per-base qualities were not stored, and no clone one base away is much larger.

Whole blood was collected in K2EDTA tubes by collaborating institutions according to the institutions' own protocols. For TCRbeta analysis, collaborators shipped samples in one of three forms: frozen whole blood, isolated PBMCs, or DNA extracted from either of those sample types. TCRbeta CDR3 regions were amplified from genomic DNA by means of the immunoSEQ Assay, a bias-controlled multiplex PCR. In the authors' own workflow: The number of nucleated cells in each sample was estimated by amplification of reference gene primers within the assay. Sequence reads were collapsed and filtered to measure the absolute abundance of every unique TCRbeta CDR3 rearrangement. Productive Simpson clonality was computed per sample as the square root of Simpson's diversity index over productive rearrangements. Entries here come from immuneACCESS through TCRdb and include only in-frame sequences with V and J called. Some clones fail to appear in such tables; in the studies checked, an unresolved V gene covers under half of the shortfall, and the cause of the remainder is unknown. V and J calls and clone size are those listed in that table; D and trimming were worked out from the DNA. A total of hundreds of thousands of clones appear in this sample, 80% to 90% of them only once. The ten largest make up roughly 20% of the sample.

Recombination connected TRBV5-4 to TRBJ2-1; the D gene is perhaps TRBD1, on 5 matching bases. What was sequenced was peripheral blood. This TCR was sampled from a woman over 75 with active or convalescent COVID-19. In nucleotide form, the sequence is TGTGCCAGCAGCAACGACAGAAACAATGAGCAGTTCTTC. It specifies CASSNDRNNEQFF.